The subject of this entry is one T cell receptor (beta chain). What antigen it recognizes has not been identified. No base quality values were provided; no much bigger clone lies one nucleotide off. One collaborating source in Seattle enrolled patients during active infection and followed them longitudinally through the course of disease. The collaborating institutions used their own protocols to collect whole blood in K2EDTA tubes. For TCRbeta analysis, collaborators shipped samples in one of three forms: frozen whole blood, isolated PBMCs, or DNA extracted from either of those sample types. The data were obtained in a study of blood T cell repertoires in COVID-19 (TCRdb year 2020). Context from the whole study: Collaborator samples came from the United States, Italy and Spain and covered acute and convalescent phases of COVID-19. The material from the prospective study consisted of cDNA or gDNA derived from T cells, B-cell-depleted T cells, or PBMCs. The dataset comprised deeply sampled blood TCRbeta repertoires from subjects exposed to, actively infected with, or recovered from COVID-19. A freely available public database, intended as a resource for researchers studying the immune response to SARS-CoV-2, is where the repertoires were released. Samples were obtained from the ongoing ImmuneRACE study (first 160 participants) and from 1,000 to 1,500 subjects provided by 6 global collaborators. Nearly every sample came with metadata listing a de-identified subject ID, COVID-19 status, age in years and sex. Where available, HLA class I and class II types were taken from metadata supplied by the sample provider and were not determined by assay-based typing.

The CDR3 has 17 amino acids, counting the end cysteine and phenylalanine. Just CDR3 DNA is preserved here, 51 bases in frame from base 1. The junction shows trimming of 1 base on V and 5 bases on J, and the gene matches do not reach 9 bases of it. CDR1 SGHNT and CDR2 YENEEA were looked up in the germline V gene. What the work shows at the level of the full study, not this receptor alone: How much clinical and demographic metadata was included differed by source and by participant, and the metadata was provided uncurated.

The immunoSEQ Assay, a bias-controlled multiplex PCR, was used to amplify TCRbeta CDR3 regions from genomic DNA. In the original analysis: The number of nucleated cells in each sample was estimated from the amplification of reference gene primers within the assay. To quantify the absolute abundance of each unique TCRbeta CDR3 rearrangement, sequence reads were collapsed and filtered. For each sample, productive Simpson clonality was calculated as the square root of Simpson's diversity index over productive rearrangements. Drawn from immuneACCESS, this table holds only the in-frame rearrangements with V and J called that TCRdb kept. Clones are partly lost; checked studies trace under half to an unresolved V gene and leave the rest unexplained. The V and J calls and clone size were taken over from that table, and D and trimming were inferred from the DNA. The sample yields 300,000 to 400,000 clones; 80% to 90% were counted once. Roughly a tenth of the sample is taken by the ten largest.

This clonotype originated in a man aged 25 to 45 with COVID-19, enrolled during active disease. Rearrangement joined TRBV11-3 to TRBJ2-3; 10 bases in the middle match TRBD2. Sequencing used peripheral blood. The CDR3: CASSLAPTSGAQDTQYF. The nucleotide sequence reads TGTGCCAGCAGCTTAGCTCCCACTAGCGGGGCTCAAGATACGCAGTATTTT.